The next 26 T cell receptor beta chains were all read from a single sample in a study of blood T cell repertoires in COVID-19. The data were produced by immunoSEQ multiplex PCR, yet TCRdb's version contains in-frame clones alone and is incomplete. The sample lists over 120,000 clones, roughly 80% occurring once. The sequenced material came from PBMCs or T cells enriched from blood (not recorded which). The receptor set was obtained from a man aged 45-65 years who had recovered from COVID-19.

The gene calls are TRBV29-1 and TRBJ2-1; maybe TRBD2 (6 bases). V lost 1 base, J lost 2 bases, and 6 bases lay in between. From germline, CDR1 is SQVTM and CDR2 ANQGSEA. The CDR3 is 13 residues long. The DNA for the CDR3 is TGCAGCGTTGAAGGGGGGGCCTACAATGAGCAGTTCTTC. It translates to CSVEGGAYNEQFF.

The rearrangement links TRBV19 to TRBJ1-2; no firm D call. This CDR3 has 17 amino acids. The V and J ends lost 2 bases and 0 bases respectively, with 16 bases between them. Germline assignment: CDR1 LNHDA and CDR2 SQIVND (reference sequence). This CDR3 is CASSIQNPGGANYGYTF. The CDR3 DNA is TGTGCCAGTAGTATACAGAACCCGGGAGGCGCTAACTATGGCTACACCTTC.

A few counts support this clone. The gene calls are TRBV7-3 and TRBJ1-4, with a possible D match to TRBD1 (6 bases). Between the trimmed V and J ends, which lost 1 base and 8 bases, there was a span of 11 bases. Germline CDR1 reads SGHTA; CDR2 reads FQGTGA. The CDR3 length is 14 residues. CDR3 coding DNA: TGTGCCAGCAGCTTAAGGCAGGGGCAAGAAAAACTGTTTTTT. The encoded protein is CASSLRQGQEKLFF.

The CDR3 loop is CASSQGIGSNQPQHF. The CDR3 region has the DNA TGTGCCAGTAGCCAGGGGATCGGCTCGAATCAGCCCCAGCATTTT. The rearrangement joins TRBV19 to TRBJ1-5; weak D call: TRBD1 (6 bases). This CDR3 has 15 amino acids. V lost 6 bases, J lost 4 bases, and 16 bases lay in between. Germline V gives CDR1 LNHDA, CDR2 SQIVND (reference sequence).

This sequence joins TRBV5-1 and TRBJ2-3; 8 bases fit TRBD2. Germline V gives CDR1 SGHRS, CDR2 YFSETQ. J lost 5 bases, V lost 4 bases, and 9 bases had no gene match. The CDR3 consists of 15 residues. The CDR3 DNA reads TGCGCCAGCAGCAGGGATAGCGGGGCGTTAGATACGCAGTATTTT. Protein: CASSRDSGALDTQYF.

The chain's CDR3 is CASSEPAGPAGNEKLFF. In DNA, the CDR3 is TGCGCCAGCAGTGAGCCGGCGGGGCCGGCAGGGAATGAAAAACTGTTTTTT. J is TRBJ1-4 and V is TRBV10-2, with D possibly TRBD1 on 5 matching bases. CDR1 and CDR2 from the germline V gene are WSHSY and SAAADI. There are 17 residues in the CDR3. V was trimmed by 2 bases and J by 5 bases, leaving 18 bases between them.

This rearrangement joins TRBV6-5 to TRBJ1-2; no definite D call. Trimming cost V 5 bases and J 6 bases, with 13 bases left between them. Germline CDR1 is MNHEY and CDR2 is SVGAGI. The CDR3 has 13 residues. The CDR3 is CASSPRVGNGYTF. The CDR3 region has the DNA TGTGCCAGCAGTCCCCGGGTCGGAAATGGCTACACCTTC.

The CDR3 spells CATSDPGRGSYNEQFF. In nucleotides, the CDR3 is TGTGCCACCAGTGACCCCGGGCGGGGCTCCTACAATGAGCAGTTCTTC. The chain carries TRBV24-1 and TRBJ2-1; a possible D gene is TRBD2 (6 bases). Germline lookup yields CDR1 KGHDR and CDR2 SFDVKD. V was shortened by 4 bases and J by 0 bases, with 12 bases between the two germline ends. The CDR3 sequence is 16 residues long.

This clone was recorded a few times. This chain links TRBV11-1 with TRBJ2-1; 7 bases match TRBD1. The length of the CDR3 is 15 residues. Looked up from germline, CDR1 is SGHAT and CDR2 is FQDESV (reference sequence). After removal of 1 base from V and 7 bases from J, the junction contained 7 bases not matched to a gene. As DNA, the CDR3 is TGTGCCAGCAGCTTAGAGGGGGCTGGTCCAAATGAGCAGTTCTTC. Its translation is CASSLEGAGPNEQFF.

The chain links TRBV29-1 to TRBJ1-1, with D possibly being TRBD1 (5 bases). Trimming left V 8 bases short and J 1 base short, with 14 bases between. Germline V gene lookup returns CDR1 SQVTM and CDR2 ANQGSEA. The length of the CDR3 is 13 residues. CDR3 amino acids: CSWAPGQNTEAFF. The CDR3, as DNA: TGCAGCTGGGCCCCCGGACAGAACACTGAAGCTTTCTTT.

This clone has a handful of counts. The chain employs TRBV7-2 and TRBJ2-7, with D maybe TRBD1 (6 bases). V was trimmed by 5 bases and J by 3 bases, leaving 17 bases between them. Looked up from germline, CDR1 is SGHTA and CDR2 is FQGNSA. The CDR3 has 15 amino acids. In DNA form, the CDR3 reads TGTGCCAGCAGCCCCTTCGGTGGGACAATCTACGAGCAGTACTTC. It codes for CASSPFGGTIYEQYF.

This chain uses TRBV7-9 with TRBJ1-1; perhaps TRBD1 as D (5 bases). Trimming stripped 2 bases from V and 2 bases from J, with 18 bases between. The germline gives CDR1 SEHNR, CDR2 FQNEAQ (reference sequence). The CDR3 sequence is 17 residues long. The CDR3, as DNA: TGTGCCAGCAGCTTACCCCCGTCCGCGACAGAAAACACTGAAGCTTTCTTT. It encodes CASSLPPSATENTEAFF.

The CDR3, as DNA: TGTGCCAGCCTAACAGGAAGCACAGATACGCAGTATTTT. Translating gives CASLTGSTDTQYF. This chain connects TRBV18 to TRBJ2-3; D is perhaps TRBD1 (5 bases). The germline V gene encodes CDR1 KGHSH and CDR2 LQKENI. The CDR3 is made up of 13 amino acids. V shed 8 bases and J shed 0 bases, with 9 bases lying between them.

The sample holds a few counts of this clone. Here the CDR3 reads CASSWDRAKLFF. The CDR3 nucleotides are TGTGCCAGCTCATGGGACAGGGCAAAACTGTTTTTT. V is TRBV18 and J is TRBJ1-4, with TRBD1 matching 9 bases. Germline CDR1 reads KGHSH; CDR2 reads LQKENI. CDR3 length: 12 amino acids. The junction had 2 bases not matched to a gene; V was cut back by 5 bases and J by 10 bases.

This clone was recorded many times. This rearrangement joins TRBV27 to TRBJ1-2; possible D gene TRBD1, 6 bases. Deletions cut 0 bases from V and 3 bases from J, with 8 bases between. From germline, CDR1 is MNHEY and CDR2 SMNVEV (reference sequence). The CDR3 is made up of 14 amino acids. The CDR3 region is CASSLSGGHYGYTF. The CDR3 bases are TGTGCCAGCAGTTTATCCGGGGGGCACTATGGCTACACCTTC.

This chain connects TRBV18 to TRBJ1-5; maybe TRBD1 (6 bases). Germline CDR1 and CDR2: KGHSH and LQKENI. CDR3 length: 14 residues. Trimming removed 3 bases from V and 3 bases from J, with 9 bases in between. In DNA, the CDR3 is TGTGCCAGCTCACCTGACAGGACCAATCAGCCCCAGCATTTT. It codes for CASSPDRTNQPQHF.

The CDR3 sequence: CSVGGSNAIYF. The CDR3 DNA is TGCAGCGTTGGCGGGAGTAATGCCATATATTTT. The chain carries TRBV29-1 and TRBJ1-3; D unresolved. The germline gives CDR1 SQVTM, CDR2 ANQGSEA. This CDR3 has 11 amino acids. V was pared by 4 bases and J by 11 bases, with 12 bases between.

This clone was recorded only once. J is TRBJ2-7 and V is TRBV18; 10 positions match TRBD1. Per the germline V gene, CDR1 is KGHSH and CDR2 is LQKENI. The V and J ends lost 3 bases and 5 bases, in that order; junction bases with no gene match: 4. The CDR3 sequence is 14 residues long. The CDR3 protein is CASSPRDRGNEQYF. The CDR3 DNA sequence: TGTGCCAGCTCACCCCGGGACAGGGGCAACGAGCAGTACTTC.

The chain joins TRBV19 to TRBJ2-7; TRBD1 matches at 8 bases. Germline loops: CDR1 LNHDA, CDR2 SQIVND (reference sequence). The CDR3 loop spans 14 amino acids. V lost 7 bases and J lost 1; bases outside the gene matches: 6. For the CDR3, the DNA is TGTGCCAGTACCTCCGGGACAGGATCCTACGAGCAGTACTTC. Amino acid sequence: CASTSGTGSYEQYF.

This clone was detected once. This rearrangement joins TRBV4-3 to TRBJ2-5; TRBD2 agrees at 9 bases. After removal of 3 bases from V and 4 bases from J, the junction contained 3 bases not matched to a gene. From germline, CDR1 is LGHNA and CDR2 YSLEER. This CDR3 comprises 14 residues. CDR3 residues: CASSHQGLAETQYF. For the CDR3, the DNA is TGCGCCAGCAGCCACCAGGGACTAGCAGAGACCCAGTACTTC.

The V and J genes are TRBV14 and TRBJ2-5, with TRBD2 identical over 7 bases. Germline V gene data show CDR1 as SGHDN and CDR2 as FVKESK. The CDR3 contains 17 residues. With V trimmed by 6 bases and J by 4 bases, 17 bases remained unmatched. Written as DNA, the CDR3 is TGTGCCAGCAGTAATAGAATCCTGGCGGGGGTCCGAGAGACCCAGTACTTC. Translating it yields CASSNRILAGVRETQYF. Full variable domain (rest looked up from reference TRBV14 and TRBJ2-5): EAGVTQFPSHSVIEKGQTVTLRCDPISGHDNLYWYRRVMGKEIKFLLHFVKESKQDESGMPNNRFLAERTGGTYSTLKVQPAELEDSGVYFCASSNRILAGVRETQYFGPGTRLLVL.

The table lists this clone with a count of one. The chain couples TRBV6-4 to TRBJ1-2; maybe TRBD1 (6 bases). The CDR3 spans 14 residues. The V end lost 3 bases, the J end lost 4 bases, and 12 bases lay between the germline ends. CDR1 and CDR2 from the germline V gene are MRHNA and SNTAGT. CDR3 coding DNA: TGTGCCAGCAGTGAACAGGGAGGGAGCTATGGCTACACCTTC. It codes for CASSEQGGSYGYTF.

The chain employs TRBV6-2 or TRBV6-3 and TRBJ2-5, with TRBD1 identical over 7 bases. The germline CDR1 and CDR2 sequences are MNHEY and SVGEGT. The CDR3 runs to 12 residues. J gave up 5 bases and V 5 bases, and 2 bases lay outside the gene matches. In DNA, the CDR3 is TGTGCCAGCAGTACACAGGGGGAGACCCAGTACTTC. Protein: CASSTQGETQYF.

The genes are TRBV19 and TRBJ1-5; tentatively, D is TRBD1 (6 bases). Germline loops: CDR1 LNHDA, CDR2 SQIVND (reference sequence). Deletions cut 3 bases from V and 5 bases from J, with 11 bases between. The CDR3 length is 14 residues. The CDR3 DNA sequence: TGTGCCAGTAGTATCGGGGGGGCATATCAGCCCCAGCATTTT. This encodes CASSIGGAYQPQHF.

V gene TRBV28 combines with J gene TRBJ2-7; D is perhaps TRBD1 (5 bases). The germline V gene has CDR1 MDHEN and CDR2 SYDVKM. This CDR3 is 14 amino acids long. Trimming took off 2 bases at V and 3 bases at J, with 11 bases between the two ends. The CDR3 DNA follows: TGTGCCAGCAGTTTACGCCAGGGCGACTACGAGCAGTACTTC. Protein product: CASSLRQGDYEQYF.

The rearrangement uses TRBV7-9 and TRBJ1-1; 10 positions agree with TRBD1. This CDR3 region has 17 residues. The ends lost 5 bases at V and 7 bases at J; junction bases unmatched: 16. CDR1 is SEHNR and CDR2 is FQNEAQ in the germline V gene (reference sequence). The CDR3 sequence is CASSPKTGGSLYFEAFF. In nucleotides, the CDR3 is TGTGCCAGCAGCCCGAAGACAGGGGGCTCACTGTATTTTGAAGCTTTCTTT.